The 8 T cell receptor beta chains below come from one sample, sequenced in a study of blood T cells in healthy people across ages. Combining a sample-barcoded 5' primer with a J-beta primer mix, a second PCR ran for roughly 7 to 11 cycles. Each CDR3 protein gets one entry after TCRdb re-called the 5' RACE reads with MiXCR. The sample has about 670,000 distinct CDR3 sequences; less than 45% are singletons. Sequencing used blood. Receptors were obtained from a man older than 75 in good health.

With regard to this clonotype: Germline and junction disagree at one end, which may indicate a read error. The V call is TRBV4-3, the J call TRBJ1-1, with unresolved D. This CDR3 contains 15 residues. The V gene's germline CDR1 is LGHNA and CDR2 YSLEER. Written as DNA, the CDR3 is TGCGCCAGCAGCCAAGATCCAGCTAGTAGCACTGGAGCTTTCTTT. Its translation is CASSQDPASSTGAFF.

CDR3 sequence: CSASRPRGNEQFF. In DNA form, the CDR3 reads TGCAGTGCTAGCAGACCCCGGGGGAATGAGCAGTTCTTC. V and J are TRBV20-1 and TRBJ2-1; D may be TRBD2 (6 bases). CDR1 DFQATT and CDR2 SNEGSKA come from the germline V gene (reference sequence). This CDR3 spans 13 amino acids. The V end was cut by 3 bases, the J end by 7 bases, with 13 bases between.

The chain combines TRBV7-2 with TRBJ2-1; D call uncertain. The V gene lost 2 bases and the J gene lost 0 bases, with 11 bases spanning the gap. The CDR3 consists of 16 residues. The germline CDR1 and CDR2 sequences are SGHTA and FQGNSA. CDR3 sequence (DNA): TGTGCCAGCAGCTTAAGCTGGCGGTTCTCCTACAATGAGCAGTTCTTC. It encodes CASSLSWRFSYNEQFF.

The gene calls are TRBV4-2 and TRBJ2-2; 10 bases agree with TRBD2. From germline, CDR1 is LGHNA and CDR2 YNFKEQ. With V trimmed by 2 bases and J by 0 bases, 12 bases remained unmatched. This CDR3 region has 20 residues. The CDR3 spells CASSQYRNVAGGTNTGELFF. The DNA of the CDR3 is TGTGCCAGCAGCCAATATAGGAACGTAGCGGGAGGAACGAACACCGGGGAGCTGTTTTTT.

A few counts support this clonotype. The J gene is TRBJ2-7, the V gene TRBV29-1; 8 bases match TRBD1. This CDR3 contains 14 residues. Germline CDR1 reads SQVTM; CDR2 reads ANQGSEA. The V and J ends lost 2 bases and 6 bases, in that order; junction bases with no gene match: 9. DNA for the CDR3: TGCAGCGTTGAAACCAGGGGGCCACCCCGCGAGCAGTACTTC. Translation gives CSVETRGPPREQYF.

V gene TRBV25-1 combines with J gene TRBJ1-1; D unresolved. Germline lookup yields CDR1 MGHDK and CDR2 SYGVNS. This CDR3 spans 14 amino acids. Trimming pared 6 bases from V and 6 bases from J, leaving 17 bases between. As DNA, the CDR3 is TGTGCCAGCAGGTGGGGAGGGAGGGATTCTGAAGCTTTCTTT. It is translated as CASRWGGRDSEAFF.

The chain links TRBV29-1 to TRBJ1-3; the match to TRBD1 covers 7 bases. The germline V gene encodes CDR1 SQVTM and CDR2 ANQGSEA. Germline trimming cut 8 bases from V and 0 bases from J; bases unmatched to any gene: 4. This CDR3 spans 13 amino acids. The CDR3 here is CSTTGVSGNTIYF. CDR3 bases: TGCAGCACTACAGGGGTCTCTGGAAACACCATATATTTT.

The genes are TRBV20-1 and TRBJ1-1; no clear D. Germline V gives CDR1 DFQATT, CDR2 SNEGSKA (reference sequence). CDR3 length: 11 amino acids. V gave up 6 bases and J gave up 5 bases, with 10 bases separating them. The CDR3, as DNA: TGCAGTGCCTCAAGGGATACTGAAGCTTTCTTT. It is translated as CSASRDTEAFF.